Each of the 6 T cell receptor beta chains below was sequenced from the same sample in a study of cytomegalovirus exposure and HLA in healthy donors. The PCR used 60 Vbeta and 13 Jbeta primers. Clones were sequenced by immunoSEQ multiplex PCR, and TCRdb holds only the in-frame ones, with some missing. The table shows under 200,000 clones, with around 77% occurring only once. Sequenced: PBMCs. These receptors were collected from a man aged 55-75 years in good health and CMV-seronegative.

This clone was recorded only once. The chain carries TRBV11-2 and TRBJ2-3; TRBD2 agrees at 7 bases. The CDR3 extends over 15 amino acids. V was pared by 7 bases and J by 5 bases, with 12 bases of the junction left unmatched. CDR1 is SGHAT, CDR2 FQNNGV, per germline. As DNA, the CDR3 is TGTGCCAGCAACCCCACCGGGGGGTTGGGAGATACGCAGTATTTT. Its protein is CASNPTGGLGDTQYF.

This rearrangement joins TRBV29-1 to TRBJ1-3; a weak D match, TRBD1 (5 bases). Germline CDR1 is SQVTM and CDR2 is ANQGSEA. This CDR3 comprises 16 residues. V gave up 7 bases and J gave up 4 bases, with 23 bases separating them. Here the CDR3 reads CSAMEMGGGSGNTIYF. The CDR3 DNA is TGCAGCGCCATGGAAATGGGCGGGGGGTCCGGAAACACCATATATTTT.

CDR3 sequence reads: CASKAEFAGNTIYF. The CDR3 DNA sequence: TGCGCCAGCAAGGCGGAGTTCGCAGGAAACACCATATATTTT. The chain is built from TRBV5-1 and TRBJ1-3, with no clear D. The CDR3 contains 14 residues. Germline values: CDR1 SGHRS, CDR2 YFSETQ. With 6 bases removed from V and 4 bases from J, the gap between germline ends came to 14 bases. Variable domain in full (rest from reference TRBV5-1 and TRBJ1-3): KAGVTQTPRYLIKTRGQQVTLSCSPISGHRSVSWYQQTPGQGLQFLFEYFSETQRNKGNFPGRFSGRQFSNSRSEMNVSTLELGDSALYLCASKAEFAGNTIYFGEGSWLTVV.

The rearrangement links TRBV18 to TRBJ1-1, with TRBD1 matching 8 bases. V gave up 3 bases and J gave up 4 bases; unmatched junction bases: 16. This CDR3 region has 18 residues. Germline values: CDR1 KGHSH, CDR2 LQKENI. The CDR3 reads CASSPLPGTGEFVTEAFF. DNA of the CDR3: TGTGCCAGCTCACCTCTCCCCGGGACAGGAGAATTTGTCACTGAAGCTTTCTTT.

CDR3 bases: TGTGCCAGTAGTATTCGGGGACAGGGACTCTACGAGCAGTACTTC. This translates into CASSIRGQGLYEQYF. This rearrangement joins TRBV19 to TRBJ2-7, with 9 bases lining up with TRBD1. V shed 3 bases and J 3 bases; nucleotides not matched to a gene: 6. Germline V lookup: CDR1 LNHDA, CDR2 SQIVND (reference sequence). The CDR3 is 15 residues long.

This chain uses TRBV6-5 with TRBJ1-1, with 9 bases fitting TRBD1. The CDR3 sequence is 14 residues long. The germline V gene has CDR1 MNHEY and CDR2 SVGAGI. V was pared by 6 bases and J by 6 bases, with 8 bases of the junction left unmatched. The CDR3 nucleotides read TGTGCCAGCAGCCTTGATGGGGACAGGGCTGAAGCTTTCTTT. As protein: CASSLDGDRAEAFF.